This entry is about one T cell receptor beta chain. The specificity of this receptor is unknown. Base qualities were left out, and no much larger clone turns up one base away. This sample was taken from a study of blood T cell repertoires in COVID-19 (dated by TCRdb to about 2020). About the investigation overall: Samples from collaborators originated in the United States, Italy and Spain and spanned both the acute and convalescent phases of COVID-19. The material from the prospective study consisted of cDNA or gDNA derived from T cells, B-cell-depleted T cells, or PBMCs. Subjects who had been exposed to COVID-19, were actively infected with it, or had recovered from it provided the deeply sampled blood TCRbeta repertoires that made up the dataset. The repertoires were made available in a free public database intended to serve as a resource for research on the immune response to SARS-CoV-2. The samples were drawn from the first 160 participants of the ongoing ImmuneRACE study and from 1,254 subjects provided by 6 global collaborators. The sample metadata nearly always contained a de-identified subject ID, COVID-19 status, age in years and sex. HLA class I and class II types, where available, came from metadata supplied by the sample provider rather than from assay-based typing.

What the work shows at the level of the full study, not this receptor alone: How much clinical and demographic metadata was included differed by source and by participant, and the metadata was provided uncurated.

The germline V gene gives CDR1 as SGHAT and CDR2 as FQNNGV. Trimming costs V 2 bases and J 6 bases, and their ends lie 8 bases apart. CDR3 length: 12 amino acids, cysteine to phenylalanine. CDR3 DNA is the only sequence kept; it has 36 bases, read in frame from the first base. A second Seattle source provided samples from volunteer blood donors who had recovered from COVID-19. Each collaborating institution followed its own protocols to collect whole blood in K2EDTA tubes. For TCRbeta analysis, collaborator samples were shipped as frozen whole blood, as isolated PBMCs, or as DNA extracted from either sample type. TCRbeta CDR3 regions were amplified from genomic DNA using the immunoSEQ Assay, a bias-controlled multiplex PCR. The original methods were these. Within the assay, amplification of reference gene primers was used to estimate how many nucleated cells each sample contained. To quantify the absolute abundance of each unique TCRbeta CDR3 rearrangement, sequence reads were collapsed and filtered. For each sample, productive Simpson clonality was calculated by taking the square root of Simpson's diversity index across productive rearrangements. Imported from immuneACCESS, the table was reduced by TCRdb to in-frame sequences with V and J called. These copies leave out some clones; in studies compared against another copy, an unresolved V gene accounts for under half, and the cause of the remainder is not known. Clonal size and the V and J genes are those of that table, whereas D and trimming came from the DNA. This sample holds 280,000 or so clones; around 87% were observed only once. The ten largest clonotypes hold less than 2.5% of the sample.

The chain couples TRBV11-2 to TRBJ2-7; no D segment can be confidently identified. Sequenced material: peripheral blood. The TCR sequence derives from a woman in her thirties who had recovered from COVID-19. Here is the DNA: TGTGCCAGCAGCTTATCTAGGCGCGAGCAGTACTTC. It translates to CASSLSRREQYF. With all but the CDR3 taken from the reference TRBV11-2 and TRBJ2-7 genes, the full variable domain is: EAGVAQSPRYKIIEKRQSVAFWCNPISGHATLYWYQQILGQGPKLLIQFQNNGVVDDSQLPKDRFSAERLKGVDSTLKIQPAKLEDSAVYLCASSLSRREQYFGPGTRLTVT.